Following are 27 T cell receptor beta chains from one sample sequenced in a study of T cell responses to AZD1222 COVID-19 vaccine. Clones were read by immunoSEQ multiplex PCR, and TCRdb kept only the in-frame ones, dropping some. The sample holds roughly 120,000 clones; 75% to 90% are singletons and the top ten take approximately 7.1%. Sequenced material: peripheral blood, taken 28 days after the second AZD1222 dose. These receptors originate from an adult who received the AZD1222 COVID-19 vaccine.

The V gene is TRBV27, the J gene TRBJ2-7, with 7 bases that match TRBD2. Trimming removed 7 bases from V and 4 bases from J; junction bases left unmatched: 7. The CDR3 contains 13 residues. The germline V gene has CDR1 MNHEY and CDR2 SMNVEV (reference sequence). CDR3 residues: CASKPGGSYEQYF. DNA for the CDR3: TGTGCCAGCAAACCAGGCGGGAGTTACGAGCAGTACTTC.

V is TRBV19 and J is TRBJ1-5; D might be TRBD1 (6 bases). The CDR3 contains 15 residues. V lost 4 bases, J lost 8 bases, and 18 bases lay in between. Germline V gene sequence: CDR1 LNHDA, CDR2 SQIVND (reference sequence). CDR3: CASSTSDSAGEPQHF. CDR3 DNA: TGTGCCAGTAGTACCTCGGACAGCGCAGGTGAGCCCCAGCATTTT. Complete variable domain (other parts from reference TRBV19 and TRBJ1-5): DGGITQSPKYLFRKEGQNVTLSCEQNLNHDAMYWYRQDPGQGLRLIYYSQIVNDFQKGDIAEGYSVSREKKESFPLTVTSAQKNPTAFYLCASSTSDSAGEPQHFGDGTRLSIL.

V is TRBV9 and J is TRBJ2-3; the match to TRBD1 covers 8 bases. Germline-derived CDR1 and CDR2 are SGDLS and YYNGEE. The CDR3 has 16 residues. Trimming at V came to 0 bases and at J to 5 bases, leaving 8 bases not matched to a gene. The CDR3 DNA reads as TGTGCCAGCAGCGTAGGAATCCAGGGGGCAGGAGATACGCAGTATTTT. It translates to CASSVGIQGAGDTQYF.

This rearrangement joins TRBV11-3 to TRBJ2-7; 11 bases align to TRBD2. This CDR3 is built from 16 residues. The trim removed 5 bases at V and 3 bases at J, leaving 9 bases unmatched. Per germline, CDR1 SGHNT and CDR2 YENEEA. The CDR3 reads CASSPDSGRAVYEQYF. CDR3 bases: TGTGCCAGCAGCCCCGATAGCGGGAGGGCCGTCTACGAGCAGTACTTC.

The chain has TRBV19 and TRBJ2-7; 7 bases are shared with TRBD1. V gave up 5 bases and J gave up 6 bases; unmatched junction bases: 7. The germline CDR1 and CDR2 sequences are LNHDA and SQIVND (reference sequence). CDR3 length equals 13 residues. The CDR3, as DNA: TGTGCCAGTAGTTTTGGGACAGTTGGCGAGCAGTACTTC. Residues: CASSFGTVGEQYF.

The rearrangement joins TRBV11-3 to TRBJ2-7; D possibly matches TRBD1 or TRBD2 (6 bases each). V lost 6 bases to trimming and J lost 1 base, with 13 bases between them. CDR3 length equals 14 residues. CDR1 and CDR2 from the germline V gene are SGHNT and YENEEA. The CDR3 sequence: CASSFSGASYEQYF. The CDR3 DNA follows: TGTGCCAGCAGTTTTTCGGGGGCTTCCTACGAGCAGTACTTC.

V gene TRBV27 combines with J gene TRBJ2-3; no clear D. Trimming took off 2 bases at V and 2 bases at J, with 8 bases between the two ends. This CDR3 contains 14 residues. CDR1 is MNHEY and CDR2 is SMNVEV in the germline V gene (reference sequence). The CDR3 DNA reads TGTGCCAGCAGTTTAGTGGGTCACACAGATACGCAGTATTTT. Amino acid sequence: CASSLVGHTDTQYF.

V gene TRBV27 combines with J gene TRBJ1-1, with TRBD1 as a possible D gene (5 bases). Trimming removed 6 bases at V and 1 base at J, with 12 bases between. Germline V lookup: CDR1 MNHEY, CDR2 SMNVEV (reference sequence). The CDR3 is made up of 14 amino acids. The chain's CDR3 is CASRKQASNTEAFF. The DNA for the CDR3 is TGTGCCAGCAGAAAACAGGCCTCGAACACTGAAGCTTTCTTT.

The chain is built from TRBV29-1 and TRBJ1-2; D remains unclear. This CDR3 comprises 13 residues. The germline gives CDR1 SQVTM, CDR2 ANQGSEA. Trimming left V 4 bases short and J 6 bases short, with 15 bases between. CDR3 sequence (DNA): TGCAGCGTTGGGAAGATTCTGGGTGATGGCTACACCTTC. This gives the protein CSVGKILGDGYTF.

CDR3: CASSLFVGQGATDTQYF. In DNA, the CDR3 is TGCGCCAGCAGCCTTTTTGTGGGACAGGGCGCCACAGATACGCAGTATTTT. This chain connects TRBV4-1 to TRBJ2-3, with 9 bases matching TRBD1. Unmatched junction bases numbered 10, after V lost 4 bases and J lost 2 bases. Germline V gene lookup returns CDR1 MGHRA and CDR2 YSYEKL. The CDR3 covers 17 residues.

The gene calls are TRBV9 and TRBJ2-7, with D possibly being TRBD1 (5 bases). The CDR3 extends over 15 amino acids. V was shortened by 0 bases and J by 2 bases, with 12 bases between the two germline ends. Germline lookup yields CDR1 SGDLS and CDR2 YYNGEE. This chain's CDR3 is CASSVGPTETYEQYF. The CDR3 DNA is TGTGCCAGCAGCGTAGGTCCGACAGAGACCTACGAGCAGTACTTC.

This chain joins TRBV28 and TRBJ1-5; 7 bases are shared with TRBD1. This CDR3 spans 14 amino acids. CDR1 MDHEN and CDR2 SYDVKM come from the germline V gene. The V gene end was trimmed by 5 bases and the J gene end by 7 bases; junction bases not matched to a gene: 8. The DNA of the CDR3 is TGTGCCAGCAGTATCGACAGGGTCAGGCAGCCCCAGCATTTT. It specifies CASSIDRVRQPQHF.

The genes are TRBV3-1 (or the pseudogene TRBV3-2) and TRBJ2-7; D gene unclear. Germline CDR1 reads LGHDT; CDR2 reads YNNKEL (reference sequence). The ends were cut back, 3 bases at V and 4 bases at J, with 10 bases in the middle. The CDR3 is made up of 13 amino acids. CDR3 residues: CASSQELLYEQYF. The CDR3, as DNA: TGTGCCAGCAGCCAGGAGCTTCTGTACGAGCAGTACTTC.

This rearrangement joins TRBV3-1 (or the pseudogene TRBV3-2) to TRBJ2-1; 8 bases are a match to TRBD2. The V segment lost 4 bases and the J segment 4 bases; nucleotides outside the gene matches: 9. CDR1 is LGHDT and CDR2 is YNNKEL in the germline V gene (reference sequence). This CDR3 is built from 16 residues. CDR3 protein: CASSPWQRGYYNEQFF. The CDR3 DNA reads as TGTGCCAGCAGCCCCTGGCAGCGGGGGTATTACAATGAGCAGTTCTTC.

V is TRBV6-5 and J is TRBJ2-7; 8 bases are shared with TRBD1. This CDR3 comprises 15 residues. V shed 1 base and J 1 base; nucleotides not matched to a gene: 3. Germline V gives CDR1 MNHEY, CDR2 SVGAGI. Here the CDR3 DNA reads TGTGCCAGCAGTTACTTAGGACAGGGTTCCTACGAGCAGTACTTC. Protein product: CASSYLGQGSYEQYF.

V is TRBV12-3 or TRBV12-4 and J is TRBJ1-2, with D maybe TRBD1 (5 bases). The ends were cut back, 6 bases at V and 4 bases at J, with 12 bases in the middle. The CDR3 spans 13 residues. As DNA, the CDR3 is TGTGCCAGCAGGCCTGACAGTGGCTATGGCTACACCTTC. Translated, it gives CASRPDSGYGYTF.

The V gene is TRBV5-3, the J gene TRBJ2-5; D gene ambiguous. Being an ORF, TRBV5-3 has a function that is uncertain. CDR3 length: 15 amino acids. Trimming took off 2 bases at V and 3 bases at J, with 14 bases between the two ends. In DNA form, the CDR3 reads TGTGCCAGAAGCTTTTCCGCACATAGGGAAGAGACCCAGTACTTC. The encoded protein is CARSFSAHREETQYF.

Only a few counts were recorded for this clone. This rearrangement joins TRBV11-2 to TRBJ1-5; tentatively, D is TRBD1 (5 bases). The germline V gene has CDR1 SGHAT and CDR2 FQNNGV. V gave up 3 bases and J gave up 3 bases, with 15 bases separating them. The length of the CDR3 is 16 residues. The CDR3 region is CASSLNGQQHNQPQHF. In DNA, the CDR3 is TGTGCCAGCAGCTTGAATGGACAACAACACAATCAGCCCCAGCATTTT.

This sequence joins TRBV19 and TRBJ1-6; D is possibly TRBD1 (5 bases). The CDR3 runs to 17 residues. V was shortened by 5 bases and J by 8 bases, with 22 bases between the two germline ends. Germline V gene data show CDR1 as LNHDA and CDR2 as SQIVND (reference sequence). The CDR3 DNA sequence: TGTGCCAGTAGTTCCGGGGGTTTCGGCAGTCGTCATTCACCCCTCCACTTT. It is translated as CASSSGGFGSRHSPLHF.

The chain uses TRBV7-2 and TRBJ2-7, with TRBD1 as a possible D gene (5 bases). The germline V gene has CDR1 SGHTA and CDR2 FQGNSA. Trimming stripped 4 bases from V and 1 base from J, with 11 bases between. There are 14 residues in the CDR3. DNA of the CDR3: TGTGCCAGCAGCTCAGGGTCAGGGTCCTACGAGCAGTACTTC. Its protein is CASSSGSGSYEQYF.

The J gene is TRBJ2-6, the V gene TRBV5-1, with 10 bases fitting TRBD1. The length of the CDR3 is 18 residues. Germline CDR1 SGHRS, CDR2 YFSETQ. Trimming took 4 bases from V and 0 from J; bases not matched to a gene: 7. As DNA, the CDR3 is TGCGCCAGCAGCACCTGGACAGGGGGGAACTCTGGGGCCAACGTCCTGACTTTC. It is translated as CASSTWTGGNSGANVLTF.

The CDR3 DNA follows: TGTGCCAGCAGCCAGTTGGGGACAGCGAATAGCAATCAGCCCCAGCATTTT. The encoded protein is CASSQLGTANSNQPQHF. This rearrangement joins TRBV4-2 to TRBJ1-5, with 7 bases lining up with TRBD1. Germline values: CDR1 LGHNA, CDR2 YNFKEQ. The ends lost 3 bases at V and 0 bases at J; junction bases unmatched: 8. This CDR3 has 17 residues.

The chain has TRBV6-5 and TRBJ2-2; weak D call: TRBD1 (6 bases). The germline gives CDR1 MNHEY, CDR2 SVGAGI. The length of the CDR3 is 15 residues. The V and J ends lost 7 bases and 6 bases respectively, with 18 bases between them. The CDR3 loop reads CASNRLDRIAGELFF. CDR3 bases: TGTGCCAGCAACAGACTCGACAGGATTGCCGGGGAGCTGTTTTTT.

The CDR3 protein is CASSVAGLGANVLTF. The CDR3 region has the DNA TGTGCCAGCAGCGTAGCAGGGCTTGGGGCCAACGTCCTGACTTTC. The rearrangement uses TRBV9 and TRBJ2-6; D may be TRBD1 (5 bases). The CDR3 runs 15 residues. The germline gives CDR1 SGDLS, CDR2 YYNGEE. Between the trimmed V and J ends, which lost 0 bases and 3 bases, there was a span of 7 bases.

This clone was found once. The chain uses TRBV6-5 and TRBJ1-2; TRBD1 aligns across 11 bases. V shed 7 bases and J 5 bases; nucleotides not matched to a gene: 9. From germline, CDR1 is MNHEY and CDR2 SVGAGI. This CDR3 comprises 15 residues. The CDR3 sequence is CASTSGGTGGYGYTF. DNA for the CDR3: TGTGCCAGCACAAGCGGGGGGACAGGGGGATATGGCTACACCTTC.

This clone has a single count. This chain connects TRBV9 to TRBJ2-7; 10 bases agree with TRBD1. This CDR3 has 17 amino acids. V lost 0 bases to trimming and J lost 6 bases; unmatched junction nucleotides: 12. Germline V CDR1 and CDR2: SGDLS, YYNGEE. The CDR3 reads CASSVGDRGGKRSEQYF. The CDR3 DNA sequence: TGTGCCAGCAGCGTAGGGGACAGGGGAGGAAAGCGGAGCGAGCAGTACTTC.

V usage is TRBV6-5 and J usage is TRBJ2-1, with D possibly matching TRBD2 (5 bases). Trimming removed 0 bases at V and 3 bases at J, with 6 bases between. The V gene's germline CDR1 is MNHEY and CDR2 SVGAGI. CDR3 length equals 14 residues. CDR3 loop: CASSYSRVYNEQFF. In DNA form, the CDR3 reads TGTGCCAGCAGTTACTCGAGGGTCTACAATGAGCAGTTCTTC.